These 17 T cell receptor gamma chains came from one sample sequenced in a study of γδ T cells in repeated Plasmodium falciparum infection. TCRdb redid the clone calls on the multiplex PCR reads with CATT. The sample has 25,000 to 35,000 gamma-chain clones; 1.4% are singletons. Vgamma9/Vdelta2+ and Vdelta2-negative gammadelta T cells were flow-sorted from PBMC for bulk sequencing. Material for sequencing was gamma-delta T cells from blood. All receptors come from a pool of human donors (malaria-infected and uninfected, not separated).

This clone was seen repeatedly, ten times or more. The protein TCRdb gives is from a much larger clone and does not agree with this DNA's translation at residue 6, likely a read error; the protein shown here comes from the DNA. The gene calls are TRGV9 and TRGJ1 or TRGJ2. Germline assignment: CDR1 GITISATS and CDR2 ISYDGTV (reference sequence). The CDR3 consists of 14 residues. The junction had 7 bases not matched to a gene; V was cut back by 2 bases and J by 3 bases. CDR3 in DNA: TGTGCCTTGTGGGAGGCGCAGGCTTATTATAAGAAACTCTTT. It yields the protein CALWEAQAYYKKLF.

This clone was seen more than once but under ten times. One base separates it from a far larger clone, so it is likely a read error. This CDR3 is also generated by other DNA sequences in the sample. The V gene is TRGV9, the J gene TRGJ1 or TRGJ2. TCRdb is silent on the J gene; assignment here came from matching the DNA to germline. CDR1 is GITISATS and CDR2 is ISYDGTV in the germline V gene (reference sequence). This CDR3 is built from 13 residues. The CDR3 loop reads CALWEPSYYKKLF. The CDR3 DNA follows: TGTGCCTTGTGGGAGCCGTCTTATTACAAGAAACTCTTT.

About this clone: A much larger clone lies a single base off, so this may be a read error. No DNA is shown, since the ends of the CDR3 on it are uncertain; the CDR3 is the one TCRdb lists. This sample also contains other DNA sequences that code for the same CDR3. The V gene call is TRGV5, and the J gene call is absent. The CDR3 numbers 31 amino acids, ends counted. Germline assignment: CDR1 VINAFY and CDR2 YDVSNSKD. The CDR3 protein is CATWDRLDIRNSLAVEQHWLSQVSIGRIQHF.

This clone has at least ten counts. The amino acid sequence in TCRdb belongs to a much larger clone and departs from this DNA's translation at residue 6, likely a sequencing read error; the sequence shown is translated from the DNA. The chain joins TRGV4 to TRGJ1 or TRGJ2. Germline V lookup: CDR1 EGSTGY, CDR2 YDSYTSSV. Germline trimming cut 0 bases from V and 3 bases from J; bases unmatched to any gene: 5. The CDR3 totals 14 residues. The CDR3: CATWDGPPYYKKLF. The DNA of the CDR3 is TGTGCCACCTGGGATGGGCCTCCTTATTATAAGAAACTCTTT.

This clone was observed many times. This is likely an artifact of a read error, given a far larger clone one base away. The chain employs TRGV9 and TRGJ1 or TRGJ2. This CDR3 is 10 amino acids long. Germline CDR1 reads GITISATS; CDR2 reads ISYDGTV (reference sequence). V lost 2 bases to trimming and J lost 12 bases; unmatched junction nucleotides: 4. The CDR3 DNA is TGTGCCTTGTGGGAGGATAGGAAACTCTTT. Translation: CALWEDRKLF.

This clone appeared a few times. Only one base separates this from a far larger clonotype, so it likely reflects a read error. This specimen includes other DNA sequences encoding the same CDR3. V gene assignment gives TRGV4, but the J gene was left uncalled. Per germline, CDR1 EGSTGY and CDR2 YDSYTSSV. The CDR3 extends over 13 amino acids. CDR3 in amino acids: CATWDGPILAKLF. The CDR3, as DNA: TGCGCCACCTGGGATGGGCCGATCTTAGCCAAACTCTTT.

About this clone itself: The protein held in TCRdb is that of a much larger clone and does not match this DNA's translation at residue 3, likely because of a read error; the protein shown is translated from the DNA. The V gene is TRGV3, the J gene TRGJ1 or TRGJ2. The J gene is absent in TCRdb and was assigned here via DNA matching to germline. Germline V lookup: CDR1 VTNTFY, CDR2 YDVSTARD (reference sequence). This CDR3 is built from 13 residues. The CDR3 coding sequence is TGTGCCCCCTGGGACAGGCGGTCTTATAAGAAACTCTTT. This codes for CAPWDRRSYKKLF.

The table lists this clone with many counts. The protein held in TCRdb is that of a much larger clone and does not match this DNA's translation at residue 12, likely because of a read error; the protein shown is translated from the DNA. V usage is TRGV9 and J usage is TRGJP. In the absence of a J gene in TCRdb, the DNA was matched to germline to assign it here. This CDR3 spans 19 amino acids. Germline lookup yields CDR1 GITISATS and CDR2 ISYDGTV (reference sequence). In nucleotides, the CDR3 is TGTGCCTTGTGGGAGGTGCATTTGGTGAGGGAGTCGGGCAAAAAAATCAAGGTATTT. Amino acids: CALWEVHLVRESGKKIKVF.

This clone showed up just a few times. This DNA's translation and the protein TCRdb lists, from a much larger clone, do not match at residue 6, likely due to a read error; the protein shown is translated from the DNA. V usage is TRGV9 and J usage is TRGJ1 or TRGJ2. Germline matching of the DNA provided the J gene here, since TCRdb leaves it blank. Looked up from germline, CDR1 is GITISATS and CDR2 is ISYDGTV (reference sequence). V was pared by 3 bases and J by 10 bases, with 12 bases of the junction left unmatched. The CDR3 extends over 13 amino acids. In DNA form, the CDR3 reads TGTGCCTTGTGGGAGATGCAAGGGCGAAAGAAACTCTTT. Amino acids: CALWEMQGRKKLF.

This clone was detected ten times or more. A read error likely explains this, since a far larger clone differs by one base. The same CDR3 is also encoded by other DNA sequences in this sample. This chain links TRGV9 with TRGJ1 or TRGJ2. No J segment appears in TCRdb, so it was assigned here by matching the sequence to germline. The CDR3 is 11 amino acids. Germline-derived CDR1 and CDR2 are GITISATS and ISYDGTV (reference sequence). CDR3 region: CALWEVQGKLF. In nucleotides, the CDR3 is TGTGCCCTGTGGGAGGTGCAGGGGAAACTCTTT.

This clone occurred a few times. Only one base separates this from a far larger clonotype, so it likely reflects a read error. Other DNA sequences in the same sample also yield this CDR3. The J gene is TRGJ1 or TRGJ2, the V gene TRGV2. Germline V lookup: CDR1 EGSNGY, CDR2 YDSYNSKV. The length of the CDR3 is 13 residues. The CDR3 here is CATWDGTRGQLFF. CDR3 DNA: TGTGCCACCTGGGACGGAACCAGGGGCCAGTTGTTCTTT.

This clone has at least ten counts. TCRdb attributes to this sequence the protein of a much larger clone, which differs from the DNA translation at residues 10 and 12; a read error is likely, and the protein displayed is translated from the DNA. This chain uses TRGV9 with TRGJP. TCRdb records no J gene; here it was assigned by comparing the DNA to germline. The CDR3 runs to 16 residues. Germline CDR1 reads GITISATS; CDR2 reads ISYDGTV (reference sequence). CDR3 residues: CALWGSKELSKNIKVF. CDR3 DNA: TGTGCCTTGTGGGGCAGTAAAGAGTTGAGCAAAAATATCAAGGTATTT.

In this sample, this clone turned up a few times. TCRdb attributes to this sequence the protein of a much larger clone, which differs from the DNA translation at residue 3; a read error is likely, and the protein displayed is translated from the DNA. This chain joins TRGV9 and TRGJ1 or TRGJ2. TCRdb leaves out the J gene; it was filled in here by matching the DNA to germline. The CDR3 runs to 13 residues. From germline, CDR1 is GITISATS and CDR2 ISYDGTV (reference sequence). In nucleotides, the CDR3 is TGTGCCTCGTGGGAGGCCTCTTATTATAAGAAACTCTTT. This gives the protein CASWEASYYKKLF.

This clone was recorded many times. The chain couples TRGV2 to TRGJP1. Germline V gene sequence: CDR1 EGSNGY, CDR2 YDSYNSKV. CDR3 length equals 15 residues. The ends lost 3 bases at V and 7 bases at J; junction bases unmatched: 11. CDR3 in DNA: TGTGCCACCTGGGACAGCCGTTGGAATGGTTGGTTCAAGATATTT. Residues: CATWDSRWNGWFKIF.

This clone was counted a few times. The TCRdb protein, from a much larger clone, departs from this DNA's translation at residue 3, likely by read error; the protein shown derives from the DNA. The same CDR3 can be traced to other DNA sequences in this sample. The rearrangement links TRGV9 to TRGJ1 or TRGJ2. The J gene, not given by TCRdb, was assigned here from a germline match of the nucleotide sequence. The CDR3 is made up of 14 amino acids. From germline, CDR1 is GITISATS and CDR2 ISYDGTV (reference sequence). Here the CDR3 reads CASWEVQAYYKKLF. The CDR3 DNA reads TGTGCCTCGTGGGAGGTCCAAGCTTATTATAAGAAACTCTTT.

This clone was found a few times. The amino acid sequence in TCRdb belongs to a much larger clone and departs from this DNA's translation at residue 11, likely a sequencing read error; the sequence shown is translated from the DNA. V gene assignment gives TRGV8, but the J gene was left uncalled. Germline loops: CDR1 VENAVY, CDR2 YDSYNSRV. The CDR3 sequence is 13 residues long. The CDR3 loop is CATWDTGYYKRLF. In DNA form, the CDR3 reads TGTGCCACCTGGGATACAGGTTATTATAAGAGACTCTTT.

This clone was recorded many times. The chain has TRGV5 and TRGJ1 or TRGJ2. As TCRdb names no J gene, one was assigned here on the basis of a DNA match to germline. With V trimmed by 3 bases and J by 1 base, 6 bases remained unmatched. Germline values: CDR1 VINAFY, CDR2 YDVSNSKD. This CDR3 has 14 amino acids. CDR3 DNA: TGTGCCACCTGGGACCGATATAATTATTATAAGAAACTCTTT. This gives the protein CATWDRYNYYKKLF.